This is a list of T cell receptor beta chains from one sample in a study of T cells in tumors after PD-1 blockade. Assay: immunoSEQ multiplex PCR; the TCRdb copy retains only in-frame clones and omits some. The sample yields 13,000 to 15,000 clones, about 82% seen once. The sample in question was PBMCs, obtained after anti-PD-1 treatment. These receptors all stem from a human donor with basal cell carcinoma. The CDR3 runs from the conserved cysteine through the conserved F or W.

j_call: TRBJ1-2; v_call: TRBV6-5; cdr3_aa: CASTQSWTGNYGYTF
j_call: TRBJ2-5; v_call: TRBV28; cdr3_aa: CASSSRDTQETQYF
j_call: TRBJ2-7; v_call: TRBV30; cdr3_aa: CAWRALGTGYEQYF
j_call: TRBJ1-4; v_call: TRBV10-1; cdr3_aa: CASSGAGTGDEKLFF
j_call: TRBJ2-5; v_call: TRBV6-1; cdr3_aa: CASSVQGMETQYF
j_call: TRBJ1-1; v_call: TRBV2; cdr3_aa: CASSLTGGRTEAFF
j_call: TRBJ2-5; v_call: TRBV18; cdr3_aa: CASSPLGKGSQETQYF
j_call: TRBJ2-3; v_call: TRBV4-1; cdr3_aa: CASSPVTTFLTDTQYF
j_call: TRBJ2-2; v_call: TRBV5-1; cdr3_aa: CASKSGTVNTGELFF
j_call: TRBJ2-3; v_call: TRBV7-2; cdr3_aa: CASSLDGKRRDTQYF
j_call: TRBJ1-1; v_call: TRBV10-2; cdr3_aa: CASSELGGSTRTEAFF
j_call: TRBJ1-5; v_call: TRBV28; cdr3_aa: CASRPLWGRNQPQHF
j_call: TRBJ2-7; v_call: TRBV19; cdr3_aa: CASRGHSYEQYF
j_call: TRBJ2-4; v_call: TRBV12-3/TRBV12-4; cdr3_aa: CASSRGDIQYF
j_call: TRBJ1-2; v_call: TRBV6-1; cdr3_aa: CASSERVGSNYGYTF
j_call: TRBJ2-1; v_call: TRBV27; cdr3_aa: CASSLSIGGFEQFF
j_call: TRBJ2-7; v_call: TRBV2; cdr3_aa: CASSARDSYYEQYF
j_call: TRBJ2-1; v_call: TRBV15; cdr3_aa: CATSSPGEEQFF
j_call: TRBJ2-3; v_call: TRBV2; cdr3_aa: CASSGPRAGAGTDTQYF
j_call: TRBJ2-6; v_call: TRBV5-1; cdr3_aa: CARRNPGGRRLGANVLTF
j_call: TRBJ1-4; v_call: TRBV6-4; cdr3_aa: CASSQQTGEKLFF
j_call: TRBJ1-1; v_call: TRBV19; cdr3_aa: CASKMARNGEAFF
j_call: TRBJ1-1; v_call: TRBV2; cdr3_aa: CASRTQGANEAFF
j_call: TRBJ2-3; v_call: TRBV6-1; cdr3_aa: CASSEAGLAGDTDTQYF
j_call: TRBJ1-1; v_call: TRBV12-3/TRBV12-4; cdr3_aa: CASSQRNTEAFF
j_call: TRBJ1-5; v_call: TRBV28; cdr3_aa: CASSLSGEPQHF
j_call: TRBJ1-5; v_call: TRBV19; cdr3_aa: CASNEWDIHSNQPQHF
j_call: TRBJ1-6; v_call: TRBV14; cdr3_aa: CASSQDRLLNSPLHF
j_call: TRBJ2-7; v_call: TRBV30; cdr3_aa: CAWTRAGLSYEQYF
j_call: TRBJ2-2; v_call: TRBV30; cdr3_aa: CARSLGTGLRPGELFF
j_call: TRBJ2-4; v_call: TRBV19; cdr3_aa: CASRLRNKNIQYF
j_call: TRBJ1-6; v_call: TRBV5-6; cdr3_aa: CASSLYDRNSPLHF
j_call: TRBJ1-2; v_call: TRBV7-9; cdr3_aa: CASSPIPPGRHYGYTF
j_call: TRBJ1-4; v_call: TRBV27; cdr3_aa: CASSLLKTDTNEKLFF
j_call: TRBJ2-7; v_call: TRBV6-1; cdr3_aa: CASGESSGRSPYEQYF
j_call: TRBJ1-2; v_call: TRBV28; cdr3_aa: CASRFADRGDYGYTF
j_call: TRBJ1-5; v_call: TRBV18; cdr3_aa: CASSPGVGNQPQHF
j_call: TRBJ1-1; v_call: TRBV19; cdr3_aa: CASSRDRGMNTEAFF
j_call: TRBJ1-4; v_call: TRBV5-1; cdr3_aa: CASRLAYRGRNEKLFF
j_call: TRBJ1-1; v_call: TRBV28; cdr3_aa: CASSFPGLFSEAFF
j_call: TRBJ1-2; v_call: TRBV7-9; cdr3_aa: CAPRTLAGYTF
j_call: TRBJ2-3; v_call: TRBV29-1; cdr3_aa: CSVRAGGPKDTQYF
j_call: TRBJ1-2; v_call: TRBV3-1/TRBV3-2; cdr3_aa: CASSQTAVGYGYTF
j_call: TRBJ1-3; v_call: TRBV30; cdr3_aa: CALDGSSGNTIYF
j_call: TRBJ2-1; v_call: TRBV24-1; cdr3_aa: CATSDPTKGSSYNEQFF
j_call: TRBJ1-2; v_call: TRBV3-1/TRBV3-2; cdr3_aa: CASSQGTENYGYTF
j_call: TRBJ1-5; v_call: TRBV3-1/TRBV3-2; cdr3_aa: CASSLRQGNQPQHF
j_call: TRBJ1-5; v_call: TRBV19; cdr3_aa: CASSSGGGGSSNQPQHF
j_call: TRBJ2-1; v_call: TRBV5-1; cdr3_aa: CASSLGPGNEQFF
j_call: TRBJ1-5; v_call: TRBV28; cdr3_aa: CASSFGPYSNQPQHF
j_call: TRBJ1-5; v_call: TRBV28; cdr3_aa: CASSRTGGNQPQHF
j_call: TRBJ2-7; v_call: TRBV5-6; cdr3_aa: CASSDRKSSYEQYF
j_call: TRBJ2-5; v_call: TRBV7-6; cdr3_aa: CASSLARDGGAVKTQYF
j_call: TRBJ1-1; v_call: TRBV7-9; cdr3_aa: CASSFWGNTEAFF
j_call: TRBJ2-7; v_call: TRBV7-2; cdr3_aa: CASSPSSDRGFYEQYF
j_call: TRBJ2-5; v_call: TRBV12-5; cdr3_aa: CASGPGIDGETQYF